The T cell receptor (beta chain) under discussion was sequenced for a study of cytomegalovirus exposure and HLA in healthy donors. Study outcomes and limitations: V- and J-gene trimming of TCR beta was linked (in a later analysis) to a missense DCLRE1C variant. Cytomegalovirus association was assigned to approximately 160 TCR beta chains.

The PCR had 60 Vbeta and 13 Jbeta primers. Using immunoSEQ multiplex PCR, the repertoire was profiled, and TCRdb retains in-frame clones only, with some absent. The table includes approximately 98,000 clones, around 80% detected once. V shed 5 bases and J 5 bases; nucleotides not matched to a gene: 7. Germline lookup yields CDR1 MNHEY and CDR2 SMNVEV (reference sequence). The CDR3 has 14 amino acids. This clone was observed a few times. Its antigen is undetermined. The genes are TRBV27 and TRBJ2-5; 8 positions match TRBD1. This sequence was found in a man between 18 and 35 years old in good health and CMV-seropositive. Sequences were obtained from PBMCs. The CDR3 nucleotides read TGTGCCAGCAGTCCGTGGACAGGGTTGGAGACCCAGTACTTC. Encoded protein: CASSPWTGLETQYF.